This note documents a single T cell receptor beta chain sequence. Its antigen is unidentified. The data are from a study of cytomegalovirus exposure and HLA in healthy donors. The wider study: Membership in the Caucasian-associated ancestry cluster was found for about four fifths of almost 400 genotyped donors. Study observations and caveats: Published work reported that the classifier diagnosed cytomegalovirus status with high specificity and sensitivity. The authors assumed roughly uniform sequencing depth across donors for presence/absence analyses.

V was clipped by 4 bases and J by 5 bases, with 11 bases between them. Germline loops: CDR1 SQVTM, CDR2 ANQGSEA. The CDR3 has 12 amino acids. Primers: 60 Vbeta forward and 13 Jbeta reverse. The assay was immunoSEQ multiplex PCR, and TCRdb's table has in-frame clones only and misses some. This repertoire includes under 200,000 clones. This chain connects TRBV29-1 to TRBJ2-5, with D perhaps matching TRBD2 (6 bases). The origin of this receptor is a woman aged 18-29 years in good health and CMV-seropositive. Sequences were obtained from PBMCs. CDR3 residues: CSVGEAGETQYF. In nucleotides, the CDR3 is TGCAGCGTTGGGGAGGCAGGGGAGACCCAGTACTTC.